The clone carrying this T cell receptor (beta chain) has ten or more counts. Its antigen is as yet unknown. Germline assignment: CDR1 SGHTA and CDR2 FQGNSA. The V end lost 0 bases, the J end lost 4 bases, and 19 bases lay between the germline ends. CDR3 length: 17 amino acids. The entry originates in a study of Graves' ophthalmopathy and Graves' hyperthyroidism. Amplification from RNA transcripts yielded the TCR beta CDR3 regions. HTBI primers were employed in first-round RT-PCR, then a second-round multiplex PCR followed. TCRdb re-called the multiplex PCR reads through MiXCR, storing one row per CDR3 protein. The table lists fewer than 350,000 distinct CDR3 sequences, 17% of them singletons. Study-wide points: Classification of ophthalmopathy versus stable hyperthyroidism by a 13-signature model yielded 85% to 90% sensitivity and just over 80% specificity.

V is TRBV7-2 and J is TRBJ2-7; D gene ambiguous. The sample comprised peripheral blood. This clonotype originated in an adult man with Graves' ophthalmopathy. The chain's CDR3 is CASSLAPRAAIGYEQYF. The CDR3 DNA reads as TGTGCCAGCAGCTTAGCCCCGCGAGCAGCTATAGGGTACGAGCAGTACTTC.